The present TCR beta chain was sequenced within a study of cytomegalovirus exposure and HLA in healthy donors. The PCR made use of 60 Vbeta and 13 Jbeta primers. The method was immunoSEQ multiplex PCR; TCRdb's version includes in-frame clones alone and lacks a portion of them. The data contain some 170,000 clones, about 86% of them singletons. This CDR3 has 18 residues. Germline-derived CDR1 and CDR2 are SGDLS and YYNGEE. Trimming took 3 bases from V and 0 from J, leaving 16 bases between them. This clone was counted only a few times. The gene calls are TRBV9 and TRBJ1-6, with D hard to call. The TCR comes from a woman aged 25 to 39 in good health and CMV-seronegative. The sample was PBMCs. For the CDR3, the DNA is TGTGCCAGCAGCGGACCCCGTCCGGGAAGCTCCTATAATTCACCCCTCCACTTT. Translating it yields CASSGPRPGSSYNSPLHF. The complete variable domain, with remaining parts taken from reference TRBV9 and TRBJ1-6, reads DSGVTQTPKHLITATGQRVTLRCSPRSGDLSVYWYQQSLDQGLQFLIQYYNGEERAKGNILERFSAQQFPDLHSELNLSSLELGDSALYFCASSGPRPGSSYNSPLHFGNGTRLTVT.